Below, one TCR beta chain is given with its context. The antigen is unknown. This sample is part of a study of cytomegalovirus exposure and HLA in healthy donors. Looking at the study overall: The study placed over 65% of its roughly 400 genotyped donors in the Caucasian-associated ancestry cluster.

The study, taken as a whole, reports: A later analysis showed that HLA-associated TCR beta chains had undergone more clonal expansion than equally common others. As immune exposure information, only CMV serostatus was available. It was taken for granted in presence/absence analyses that sequencing depth across donors was roughly uniform.

Germline V CDR1 and CDR2: SGHTA, FQGNSA. V was trimmed by 4 bases and J by 2 bases, leaving 9 bases between them. There are 13 residues in the CDR3. PCR employed 60 Vbeta and 13 Jbeta primers. TCRdb's table, derived via immunoSEQ multiplex PCR, lists solely in-frame clones and lacks some. This sample's table reports 40,000 to 50,000 clones. Sequencing was performed on PBMCs. This receptor was obtained from a man under 40 in good health and CMV-seronegative. The genes are TRBV7-2 and TRBJ2-7, with D tentatively TRBD1 (5 bases). CDR3 bases: TGTGCCAGCAGCTGGGGCCAAACCTACGAGCAGTACTTC. It is translated as CASSWGQTYEQYF.